This T cell receptor (beta chain) was found in a study of CD8 T cells in ankylosing spondylitis. Study-wide results and limits: Several highly homologous variants made up a TCR beta motif, and this motif appeared characteristic of ankylosing spondylitis blood.

This clonotype was counted only a few times. No antigen is known for it. Germline V gives CDR1 SEHNR, CDR2 FQNEAQ (reference sequence). CDR3 length: 14 amino acids. V lost 8 bases and J 1 base, leaving 14 bases between the germline ends. TCRdb re-derived calls from the 5' RACE reads in MiXCR, one entry per CDR3 protein. The sample records around 100,000 distinct CDR3 sequences, roughly 10% being singletons. The TCR was taken from a male donor with ankylosing spondylitis. The sample was blood, either unsorted or a sorted T cell fraction (not recorded which). This chain joins TRBV7-9 and TRBJ1-1, with unresolved D. The CDR3 nucleotides are TGTGCCAGCGGCCCAAGGGCAACGAACACTGAAGCTTTCTTT. It is translated as CASGPRATNTEAFF. The full variable domain, in which reference TRBV7-9 and TRBJ1-1 provide the parts outside the CDR3, is DTGVSQNPRHKITKRGQNVTFRCDPISEHNRLYWYRQTLGQGPEFLTYFQNEAQLEKSRLLSDRFSAERPKGSFSTLEIQRTEQGDSAMYLCASGPRATNTEAFFGQGTRLTVV.